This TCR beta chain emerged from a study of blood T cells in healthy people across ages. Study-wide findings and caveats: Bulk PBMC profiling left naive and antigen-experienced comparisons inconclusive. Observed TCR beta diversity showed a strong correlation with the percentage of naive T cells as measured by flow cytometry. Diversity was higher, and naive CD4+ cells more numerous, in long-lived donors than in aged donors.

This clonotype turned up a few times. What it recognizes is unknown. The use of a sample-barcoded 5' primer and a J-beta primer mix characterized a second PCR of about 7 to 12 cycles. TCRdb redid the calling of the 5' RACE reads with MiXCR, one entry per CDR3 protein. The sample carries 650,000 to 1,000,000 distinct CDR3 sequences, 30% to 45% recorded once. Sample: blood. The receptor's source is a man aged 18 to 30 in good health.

The DNA of the CDR3 is TGTGCCAGCAGCTTAGTCCCGAGCCCTTCCTACGAGCAGTACTTC. Protein: CASSLVPSPSYEQYF. The chain is built from TRBV13 and TRBJ2-7; unclear D gene. CDR3 length: 15 amino acids. V was pared by 1 base and J by 1 base, with 11 bases between. The V gene's germline CDR1 is PRHDT and CDR2 FYEKMQ (reference sequence).